This T cell receptor (delta chain) originates from a study of gamma-delta chains in newborns, infants, children. Study-wide context: Innate gammadelta T cells reportedly expand polyclonally right after birth, driven by microbial exposure, per the title.

Only a few counts were recorded for this clone. A much larger clone differs from this one at a single base, so this may be a read error. TCRdb redid clone calling on the reads using CATT. The table records about 3,100 delta-chain clones, around 4.2% of them present only once. With 0 bases clipped from V and 1 base from J, the junction kept 10 bases outside the gene matches. CDR1 is GEAIGNYY and CDR2 is EKD in the germline V gene. This CDR3 has 20 residues. This chain connects TRDV2 to TRDJ3, with 8 positions matching TRDD3. The sequence was collected from a child who was a newborn, infant or young child, either healthy, febrile or measles-vaccinated (not recorded which). Material: blood. CDR3 DNA: TGTGCCTGTGACACCGTACTGGGGGGTATGAGATCCTGGGACACCCGACAGATGTTTTTC. Protein: CACDTVLGGMRSWDTRQMFF.